These 10 T cell receptor beta chains came from one sample sequenced in a study of vaccination and CD4 T cells after COVID-19. The Oncomine TCR Beta short-read assay generated sequence data from the DNA of cultured CD4+ T cells. TCRdb re-derived calls from the PCR reads in MiXCR, one entry per CDR3 protein. The table shows 17,000 or so distinct CDR3 sequences, with 50% to 60% occurring only once. Their antigens remain unidentified. Noted treatment: roughly 10-day PBMC culture with coronavirus spike peptide pools or control peptides (ViraFEST assay). What was sequenced was CD4+ T cells from blood, cultured in vitro. These receptors came from a human donor who had recovered from COVID-19.

The chain carries TRBV2 and TRBJ1-2; possibly TRBD1 for D (6 bases). This CDR3 is 19 amino acids long. V was shortened by 6 bases and J by 0 bases, with 26 bases between the two germline ends. Germline V gene data show CDR1 as SNHLY and CDR2 as FYNNEI. In DNA, the CDR3 is TGTGCCAGCAGCGCTTTCGGAGGGGGGCATACCAGAACTAACTATGGCTACACCTTC. It is translated as CASSAFGGGHTRTNYGYTF.

The V call is TRBV6-5, the J call TRBJ1-1, with TRBD1 as a possible D gene (5 bases). This CDR3 spans 14 amino acids. Trimming removed 2 bases from V and 7 bases from J, with 14 bases in between. The germline gives CDR1 MNHEY, CDR2 SVGAGI. CDR3 region: CASSYVGRDNEAFF. The CDR3 bases are TGTGCCAGCAGTTACGTGGGGCGCGATAATGAAGCTTTCTTT.

V usage is TRBV7-8 and J usage is TRBJ2-2; 8 bases are shared with TRBD2. The CDR3 covers 17 residues. Trimming cost V 1 base and J 6 bases; bases outside gene matches: 10. CDR1 and CDR2 from the germline V gene are SGHVS and FQNEAQ. For the CDR3, the DNA is TGTGCCAGCAGCTTAGGCAGCGGGACTAGTCTTGCCGGGGAGCTGTTTTTT. This translates into CASSLGSGTSLAGELFF.

This sequence joins TRBV28 and TRBJ2-1; D is undetermined. Deletions cut 6 bases from V and 13 bases from J, with 22 bases between. Germline V gene data show CDR1 as MDHEN and CDR2 as SYDVKM. CDR3 length: 14 residues. CDR3 bases: TGTGCCAGCAGCCGCCGGATTGAACGGGTTAGACAGTTCTTC. Translating it yields CASSRRIERVRQFF.

The rearrangement joins TRBV20-1 to TRBJ2-7; a possible D gene is TRBD1 (5 bases). The germline V gene encodes CDR1 DFQATT and CDR2 SNEGSKA (reference sequence). The CDR3 totals 14 residues. Trimming stripped 3 bases from V and 0 bases from J, with 12 bases between. Here the CDR3 DNA reads TGCAGTGCTAGCGGGCAGGGCCTCTCCTACGAGCAGTACTTC. Encoded protein: CSASGQGLSYEQYF.

The chain carries TRBV21-1 and TRBJ2-7. TRBV21-1 is tagged as a pseudogene. This CDR3 is 16 amino acids long. The CDR3 DNA sequence: TGTGCCAGCAGCAAAGATGACGGGAGGGGCCCCTACGAGCAGTACTTC. As protein: CASSKDDGRGPYEQYF.

The rearrangement joins TRBV20-1 to TRBJ2-7; no firm D call. CDR1 and CDR2 from the germline V gene are DFQATT and SNEGSKA (reference sequence). CDR3 length equals 14 residues. Trimming shortened V by 3 bases and J by 2 bases, and 14 bases separated the two germline ends. CDR3 nucleotides: TGCAGTGCTAGGTATTACAGCGCGCCCTACGAGCAGTACTTC. Amino acids: CSARYYSAPYEQYF.

The rearrangement uses TRBV19 and TRBJ1-1; 8 bases agree with TRBD1. The CDR3 has 14 residues. Trimming at V came to 7 bases and at J to 4 bases, leaving 8 bases not matched to a gene. Germline lookup yields CDR1 LNHDA and CDR2 SQIVND (reference sequence). CDR3 residues: CASTRGQGSTEAFF. Written as DNA, the CDR3 is TGTGCCAGTACCCGAGGACAGGGAAGCACTGAAGCTTTCTTT.

This clonotype has just a few counts. The genes are TRBV2 and TRBJ2-7; possible D gene TRBD1, 5 bases. There are 12 residues in the CDR3. With 2 bases removed from V and 9 bases from J, the gap between germline ends came to 11 bases. Germline V lookup: CDR1 SNHLY, CDR2 FYNNEI. The CDR3 DNA reads TGTGCCAGCAGTGAAAGGGGTCCTAGGCAGTACTTC. Protein product: CASSERGPRQYF. The full variable domain, in which reference TRBV2 and TRBJ2-7 provide the parts outside the CDR3, is EPEVTQTPSHQVTQMGQEVILRCVPISNHLYFYWYRQILGQKVEFLVSFYNNEISEKSEIFDDQFSVERPDGSNFTLKIRSTKLEDSAMYFCASSERGPRQYFGPGTRLTVT.

This clonotype showed up just a few times. CDR3 nucleotides: TGTGCCAGCAGTTTCCGGGACAGGGGGCAGCCTGAAGCTTTCTTT. It specifies CASSFRDRGQPEAFF. The chain links TRBV27 to TRBJ1-1; 12 bases are a match to TRBD1. Germline loops: CDR1 MNHEY, CDR2 SMNVEV (reference sequence). The CDR3 is 15 residues long. V lost 3 bases, J lost 6 bases, and 5 bases stayed unmatched.